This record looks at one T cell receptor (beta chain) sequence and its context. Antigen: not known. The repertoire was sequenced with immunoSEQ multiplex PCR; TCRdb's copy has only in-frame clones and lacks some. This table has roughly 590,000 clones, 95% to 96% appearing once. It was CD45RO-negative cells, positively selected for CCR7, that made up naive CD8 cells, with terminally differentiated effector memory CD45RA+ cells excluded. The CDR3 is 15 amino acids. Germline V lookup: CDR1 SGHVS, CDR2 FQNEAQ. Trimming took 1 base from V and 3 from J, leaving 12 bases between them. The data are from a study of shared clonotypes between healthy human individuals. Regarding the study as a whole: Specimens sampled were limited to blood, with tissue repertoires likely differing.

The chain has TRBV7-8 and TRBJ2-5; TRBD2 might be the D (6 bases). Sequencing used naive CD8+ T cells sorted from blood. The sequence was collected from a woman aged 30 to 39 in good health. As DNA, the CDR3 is TGTGCCAGCAGCTTAGAGCGGGCGCCCGAAGAGACCCAGTACTTC. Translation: CASSLERAPEETQYF. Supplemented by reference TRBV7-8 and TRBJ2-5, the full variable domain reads GAGVSQSPRYKVAKRGQDVALRCDPISGHVSLFWYQQALGQGPEFLTYFQNEAQLDKSGLPSDRFFAERPEGSVSTLKIQRTQQEDSAVYLCASSLERAPEETQYFGPGTRLLVL.